This is a list of T cell receptor beta chains from one sample in a study of shared clonotypes between healthy human individuals. The data were produced by immunoSEQ multiplex PCR, yet TCRdb's version contains in-frame clones alone and is incomplete. The table has about 2.4 million clones, 90% to 95% seen once. Sample: naive CD4+ T cells sorted from blood. Every receptor here comes from a man between 18 and 29 years old in good health. CDR3s include the opening cysteine and the closing phenylalanine or tryptophan. The D gene is left open where the match is weak. Size is stated for part of the rows, as once, few or many counts, or as a class when the clone is expanded.

V gene,D gene,clone size,J gene,CDR3 DNA,CDR3 protein
TRBV5-1,TRBD1,NA,TRBJ2-5,TGCGCCAGCAGCATGCAGGGGGTGGAGACCCAGTACTTC,CASSMQGVETQYF
TRBV10-1,NA,NA,TRBJ2-2,TGCGCCAGCAGTGAGGGAGGGGGTCGTGGCACCGGGGAGCTGTTTTTT,CASSEGGGRGTGELFF
TRBV4-1,NA,once,TRBJ2-1,TGCGCCAGCGGCCGCGACCAGGGGACCTACAATGAGCAGTTCTTC,CASGRDQGTYNEQFF
TRBV11-2,TRBD1,NA,TRBJ1-1,TGTGCCAGCAGCGCCCACAGGGGGAACACTGAAGCTTTCTTT,CASSAHRGNTEAFF
TRBV27,TRBD2,NA,TRBJ2-3,TGTGCCAGCAGTTTGCATAGCGGGCTTAGCACAGATACGCAGTATTTT,CASSLHSGLSTDTQYF
TRBV7-8,TRBD2,NA,TRBJ2-3,TGTGCCAGCAGCTTAGCGCTGGGCTCGCGGGGGGGCCCTACGCAGTATTTT,CASSLALGSRGGPTQYF
TRBV5-1,NA,once,TRBJ2-7,TGCGCCAGCAGCTTGGCCGGGACCGGATACGAGCAGTACTTC,CASSLAGTGYEQYF
TRBV11-2,NA,once,TRBJ2-1,TGTGCCAGCAGCTCGCAGGGGTACAATGAGCAGTTCTTC,CASSSQGYNEQFF
TRBV7-9,TRBD1,NA,TRBJ2-5,TGTGCCAGCAGCTTAGTAGGACAGGGGAAAGAGACCCAGTACTTC,CASSLVGQGKETQYF
TRBV4-1,TRBD1,NA,TRBJ2-5,TGCGCCAGCAGGAAACCGGGACAGCAAGAGACCCAGTACTTC,CASRKPGQQETQYF
TRBV7-9,NA,NA,TRBJ2-2,TGTGCCAGCAGCTTAGTAGGGAGCATGTCCGGGGAGCTGTTTTTT,CASSLVGSMSGELFF
TRBV7-2,TRBD1,NA,TRBJ2-3,TGTGCCAGCAGCTTAGCGCGGGACAGGGGATCAGATACGCAGTATTTT,CASSLARDRGSDTQYF
TRBV30,TRBD1,NA,TRBJ1-2,TGTGCCTGGAGTGTACGTAGGGACAGAAACTATGGCTACACCTTC,CAWSVRRDRNYGYTF
TRBV5-4,NA,NA,TRBJ1-2,TGTGCCAGCAGCCCACCGTGGGGGGCGAATGGCTACACCTTC,CASSPPWGANGYTF
TRBV30,NA,NA,TRBJ1-1,TGTGCCTGGGAGACAGTCATGAACACTGAAGCTTTCTTT,CAWETVMNTEAFF
TRBV6-5,TRBD1,NA,TRBJ2-7,TGTGCCAGCAGTCGGGACAGGAGGGCCTCCGAGCAGTACTTC,CASSRDRRASEQYF
TRBV9,TRBD2,NA,TRBJ2-1,TGTGCCAGCAGCCCCTCACGTAGCGGGGGGGCCTCCTACAATGAGCAGTTCTTC,CASSPSRSGGASYNEQFF
TRBV7-2,NA,NA,TRBJ1-6,TGTGCCAGCAGCTTAGACAGAAATTATAATTCACCCCTCCACTTT,CASSLDRNYNSPLHF
TRBV30,NA,NA,TRBJ2-7,TGTGCCTGGAAACGAGCCGTCGAGCAGTACTTC,CAWKRAVEQYF
TRBV7-2,NA,NA,TRBJ2-6,TGTGCCAGCAGCCCCCAACTGCTCTCTGGGGCCAACGTCCTGACTTTC,CASSPQLLSGANVLTF
TRBV5-1,TRBD2,once,TRBJ2-1,TGCGCCAGCAGCTTGGGACGGCTAGCGGGAGGGAATGAGCAGTTCTTC,CASSLGRLAGGNEQFF
TRBV2,NA,NA,TRBJ1-2,TGTGCCAGCAGTGAAGAAATGGGCTACACCTTC,CASSEEMGYTF
TRBV6-4,TRBD2,NA,TRBJ2-7,TGTGCCAGCAGTTACGGTCTAGCGGCACATTCCTACGAGCAGTACTTC,CASSYGLAAHSYEQYF
TRBV5-5,NA,NA,TRBJ2-3,TGTGCCAGCAGACCACAGGGTGGAACAGATACGCAGTATTTT,CASRPQGGTDTQYF